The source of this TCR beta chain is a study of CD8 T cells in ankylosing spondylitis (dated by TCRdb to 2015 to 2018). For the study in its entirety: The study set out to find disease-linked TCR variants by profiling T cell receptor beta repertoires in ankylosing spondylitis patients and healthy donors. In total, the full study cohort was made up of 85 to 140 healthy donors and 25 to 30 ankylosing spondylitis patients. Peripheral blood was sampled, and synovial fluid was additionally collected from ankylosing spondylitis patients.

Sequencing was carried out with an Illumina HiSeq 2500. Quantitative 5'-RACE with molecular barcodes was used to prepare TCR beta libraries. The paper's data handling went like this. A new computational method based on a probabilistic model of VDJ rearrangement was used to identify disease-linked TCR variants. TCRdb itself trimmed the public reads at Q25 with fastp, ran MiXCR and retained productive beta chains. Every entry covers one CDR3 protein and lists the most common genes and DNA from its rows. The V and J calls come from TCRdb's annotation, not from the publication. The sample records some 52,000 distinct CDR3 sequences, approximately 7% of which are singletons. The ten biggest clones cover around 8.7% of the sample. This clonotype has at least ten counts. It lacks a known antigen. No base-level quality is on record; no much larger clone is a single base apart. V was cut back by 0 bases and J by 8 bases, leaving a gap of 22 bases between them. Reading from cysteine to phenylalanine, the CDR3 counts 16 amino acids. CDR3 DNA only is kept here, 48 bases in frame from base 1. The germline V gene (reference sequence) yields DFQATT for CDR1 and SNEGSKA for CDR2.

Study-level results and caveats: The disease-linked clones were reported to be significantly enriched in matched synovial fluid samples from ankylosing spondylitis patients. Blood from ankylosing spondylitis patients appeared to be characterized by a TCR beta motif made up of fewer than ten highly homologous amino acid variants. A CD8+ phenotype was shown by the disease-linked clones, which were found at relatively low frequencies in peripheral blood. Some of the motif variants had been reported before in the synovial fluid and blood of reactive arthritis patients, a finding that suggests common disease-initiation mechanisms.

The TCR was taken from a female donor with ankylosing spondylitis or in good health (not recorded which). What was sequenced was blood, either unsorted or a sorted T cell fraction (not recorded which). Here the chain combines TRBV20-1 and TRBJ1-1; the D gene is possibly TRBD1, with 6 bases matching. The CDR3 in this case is CSARDLRRGGHWEAFF. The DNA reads TGCAGTGCTAGAGATCTGAGGAGAGGGGGACACTGGGAAGCTTTCTTT.